This TCR beta chain was sequenced during a study of T cell responses to AZD1222 COVID-19 vaccine. Study-level findings and limits: CD4 TCRs covered the whole spike, strongest at regions 160-218 and 743-854. Baseline testing showed seropositivity in only five to seven AZD1222 recipients.

This table comes from immunoSEQ multiplex PCR, and its TCRdb copy is limited to in-frame clones, with some not included. The sample shows about 100,000 clones, around nine tenths of them seen only once. Turning to this clone: As yet, its antigen is unknown.

Germline values: CDR1 MNHEY, CDR2 SVGAGI. The V end was cut by 6 bases, the J end by 4 bases, with 12 bases between. The CDR3 is made up of 13 amino acids. The sequencing used peripheral blood, collected on day 0 of AZD1222 vaccination. This TCR came from an adult in good health. This chain uses TRBV6-5 with TRBJ1-2; D unclear. CDR3 loop: CASSTGLPYGYTF. For the CDR3, the DNA is TGTGCCAGCAGCACGGGCCTTCCCTATGGCTACACCTTC.